Listed below are T cell receptor beta chains from one sample, sequenced in a study of cytomegalovirus exposure and HLA in healthy donors. The repertoire was sequenced with immunoSEQ multiplex PCR; TCRdb's copy has only in-frame clones and lacks some. Of 82,000 or so clones listed, 90% to 95% are singletons. Sequenced material: PBMCs. The source of these receptors is a woman aged 18-29 years in good health and CMV-seronegative. CDR3s include the opening cysteine and the closing phenylalanine or tryptophan. Fields, in order: CDR3 DNA, CDR3 protein, V gene, clone size, D gene, J gene. D genes are given only for firm matches. Only some rows state a clone size, as once, few, many or a class for expanded clones.

CDR3 DNA: TGTGCCAGCAGCGTCAAGACGAGCGGGAGCTCGACAGATACGCAGTATTTT; CDR3 protein: CASSVKTSGSSTDTQYF; V gene: TRBV4-2; clone size: .; D gene: TRBD2; J gene: TRBJ2-3
CDR3 DNA: TGTGCCAGCACCCCAGCTGGGCGGGGCGCCTCCTACGAGCAGTACTTC; CDR3 protein: CASTPAGRGASYEQYF; V gene: TRBV5-6; clone size: once; D gene: .; J gene: TRBJ2-7
CDR3 DNA: TGTGCCAGCAGTGACAGACAGGGGAACACTGAAGCTTTCTTT; CDR3 protein: CASSDRQGNTEAFF; V gene: TRBV6-1; clone size: .; D gene: TRBD1; J gene: TRBJ1-1
CDR3 DNA: TGCGCCAGCAGCTTCGGCGGGAGTGGCGACGAGCAGTACTTC; CDR3 protein: CASSFGGSGDEQYF; V gene: TRBV5-1; clone size: .; D gene: TRBD2; J gene: TRBJ2-7
CDR3 DNA: TGCGCCAGCAGCTTTAGCGGGCCAACCTACGAGCAGTACTTC; CDR3 protein: CASSFSGPTYEQYF; V gene: TRBV5-1; clone size: .; D gene: TRBD2; J gene: TRBJ2-7
CDR3 DNA: TGTGCCAGCAGGTTATATGGGAGGTCCTACGAGCAGTACTTC; CDR3 protein: CASRLYGRSYEQYF; V gene: TRBV6-1; clone size: .; D gene: .; J gene: TRBJ2-7
CDR3 DNA: TGTGCCAGCCGACTCCGAGGGGGACAAGAGACCCAGTACTTC; CDR3 protein: CASRLRGGQETQYF; V gene: TRBV5-6; clone size: .; D gene: .; J gene: TRBJ2-5
CDR3 DNA: TGTGCCAGCCGGGACATTCTGTCTGGGGCCAACGTCCTGACTTTC; CDR3 protein: CASRDILSGANVLTF; V gene: TRBV6-6; clone size: .; D gene: .; J gene: TRBJ2-6
CDR3 DNA: TGTGCCAGCAGTTACGAGGTGAGACGGCCCCAGCATTTT; CDR3 protein: CASSYEVRRPQHF; V gene: TRBV6-6; clone size: .; D gene: .; J gene: TRBJ1-5
CDR3 DNA: TGTGCCAGCAGAGAACAGGGGGCCGGCGGGGAGCTGTTTTTT; CDR3 protein: CASREQGAGGELFF; V gene: TRBV2; clone size: .; D gene: TRBD1; J gene: TRBJ2-2
CDR3 DNA: TGCAGCGGGCTAGGCTTACAAGAGACCCAGTACTTC; CDR3 protein: CSGLGLQETQYF; V gene: TRBV29-1; clone size: .; D gene: .; J gene: TRBJ2-5
CDR3 DNA: TGCGCCAGCAGCCCTTCAACTAGCGGGAGGAACACCGGGGAGCTGTTTTTT; CDR3 protein: CASSPSTSGRNTGELFF; V gene: TRBV5-1; clone size: .; D gene: TRBD2; J gene: TRBJ2-2
CDR3 DNA: TGTGCCACCGAGAAGGGGACTGAAGCTTTCTTT; CDR3 protein: CATEKGTEAFF; V gene: TRBV28; clone size: .; D gene: .; J gene: TRBJ1-1
CDR3 DNA: TGTGCCAGCAGCCCGGGGGGGCCAGGTGAGCAGTTCTTC; CDR3 protein: CASSPGGPGEQFF; V gene: TRBV7-2; clone size: .; D gene: TRBD2; J gene: TRBJ2-1
CDR3 DNA: TGCGCCAGCAGCCAACCACCGGGACAGGGTTATTTACTGTATGGCTACACCTTC; CDR3 protein: CASSQPPGQGYLLYGYTF; V gene: TRBV4-1; clone size: .; D gene: TRBD1; J gene: TRBJ1-2
CDR3 DNA: TGTGCCAGCAGCTTAGCCCCCCAGGACACCGGGGAGCTGTTTTTT; CDR3 protein: CASSLAPQDTGELFF; V gene: TRBV7-9; clone size: .; D gene: .; J gene: TRBJ2-2
CDR3 DNA: TGTGCCAGTAGTATCGGGAGGGACTATGGCTACACCTTC; CDR3 protein: CASSIGRDYGYTF; V gene: TRBV19; clone size: .; D gene: .; J gene: TRBJ1-2
CDR3 DNA: TGTGCCAGCAGCTTAGCTGCGGGGGTCACCGGGGAGCTGTTTTTT; CDR3 protein: CASSLAAGVTGELFF; V gene: TRBV7-2; clone size: .; D gene: TRBD2; J gene: TRBJ2-2
CDR3 DNA: TGCGCCAGCAGCCCAGCGGGAGGGCCCCCAGATACGCAGTATTTT; CDR3 protein: CASSPAGGPPDTQYF; V gene: TRBV5-1; clone size: once; D gene: TRBD2; J gene: TRBJ2-3
CDR3 DNA: TGTGCCAGCAGCGTAGACAGGGGGCAACATGGCTACACCTTC; CDR3 protein: CASSVDRGQHGYTF; V gene: TRBV9; clone size: .; D gene: TRBD1; J gene: TRBJ1-2
CDR3 DNA: TGTGCCAGCACCCATGGGCCGTCATACAATGAGCAGTTCTTC; CDR3 protein: CASTHGPSYNEQFF; V gene: TRBV27; clone size: .; D gene: .; J gene: TRBJ2-1
CDR3 DNA: TGCAGCGCTTCAAGCCGTCCGAACACCGGGGAGCTGTTTTTT; CDR3 protein: CSASSRPNTGELFF; V gene: TRBV29-1; clone size: once; D gene: .; J gene: TRBJ2-2
CDR3 DNA: TGTGCCAGCAGGGGGGACAGGCCGGACTACACCTTC; CDR3 protein: CASRGDRPDYTF; V gene: TRBV2; clone size: .; D gene: TRBD1; J gene: TRBJ1-2
CDR3 DNA: TGTGCCAGCAGCGTAGATAGCGGGAGCTACGAGCAGTACTTC; CDR3 protein: CASSVDSGSYEQYF; V gene: TRBV9; clone size: .; D gene: TRBD2; J gene: TRBJ2-7
CDR3 DNA: TGTGCAACGGGCTCGGACATGAACACTGAAGCTTTCTTT; CDR3 protein: CATGSDMNTEAFF; V gene: TRBV19; clone size: .; D gene: .; J gene: TRBJ1-1
CDR3 DNA: TGTGCCAGCTCACCACCTTACAGTATCCCTGGCTACACCTTC; CDR3 protein: CASSPPYSIPGYTF; V gene: TRBV18; clone size: .; D gene: .; J gene: TRBJ1-2
CDR3 DNA: TGCGCCAGCAGCTACAATGACAGGGTCCACGAGCAGTACTTC; CDR3 protein: CASSYNDRVHEQYF; V gene: TRBV5-1; clone size: .; D gene: TRBD1; J gene: TRBJ2-7
CDR3 DNA: TGTGCCAGCAGTTTAAGGGACAAAGATACGCAGTATTTT; CDR3 protein: CASSLRDKDTQYF; V gene: TRBV27; clone size: .; D gene: .; J gene: TRBJ2-3
CDR3 DNA: TGCGCCAGCAGTACCCTTCATCCCGCCAGGTTAGGAGAACCAGGGGAGCAGTTCTTC; CDR3 protein: CASSTLHPARLGEPGEQFF; V gene: TRBV23-1; clone size: .; D gene: .; J gene: TRBJ2-1
CDR3 DNA: TGTGCCAGTAGTATCGGGGAGGGGGCCGGGGAGCTGTTTTTT; CDR3 protein: CASSIGEGAGELFF; V gene: TRBV19; clone size: once; D gene: .; J gene: TRBJ2-2
CDR3 DNA: TGTGCCAGCAGCAAGTGGACTAGCGGACAAGAGACCCAGTACTTC; CDR3 protein: CASSKWTSGQETQYF; V gene: TRBV28; clone size: .; D gene: TRBD2; J gene: TRBJ2-5
CDR3 DNA: TGCAGCGTTGGTGGCAGGGAATCCTACGAGCAGTACTTC; CDR3 protein: CSVGGRESYEQYF; V gene: TRBV29-1; clone size: .; D gene: .; J gene: TRBJ2-7
CDR3 DNA: TGTGCCAGCAGCCGCCGGGGGAGGGTATTTGAAAAACTGTTTTTT; CDR3 protein: CASSRRGRVFEKLFF; V gene: TRBV7-9; clone size: .; D gene: .; J gene: TRBJ1-4
CDR3 DNA: TGTGCCAGCTCACCAACGTCAGGGGCTAGCAATCAGCCCCAGCATTTT; CDR3 protein: CASSPTSGASNQPQHF; V gene: TRBV18; clone size: once; D gene: .; J gene: TRBJ1-5